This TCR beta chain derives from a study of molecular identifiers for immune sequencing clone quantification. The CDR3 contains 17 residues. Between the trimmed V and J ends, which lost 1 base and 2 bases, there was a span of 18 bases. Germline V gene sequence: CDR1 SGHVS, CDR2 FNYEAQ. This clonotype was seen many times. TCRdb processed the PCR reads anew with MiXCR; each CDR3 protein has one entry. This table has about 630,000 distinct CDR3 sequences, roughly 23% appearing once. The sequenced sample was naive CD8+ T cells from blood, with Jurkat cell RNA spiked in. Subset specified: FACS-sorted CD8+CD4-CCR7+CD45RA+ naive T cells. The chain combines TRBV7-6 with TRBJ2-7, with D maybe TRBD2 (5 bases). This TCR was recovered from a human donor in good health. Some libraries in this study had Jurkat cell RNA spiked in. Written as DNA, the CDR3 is TGTGCCAGCAGCTTAGAAGTGATTCTCAGCGGCCCCTACGAGCAGTACTTC. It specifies CASSLEVILSGPYEQYF.